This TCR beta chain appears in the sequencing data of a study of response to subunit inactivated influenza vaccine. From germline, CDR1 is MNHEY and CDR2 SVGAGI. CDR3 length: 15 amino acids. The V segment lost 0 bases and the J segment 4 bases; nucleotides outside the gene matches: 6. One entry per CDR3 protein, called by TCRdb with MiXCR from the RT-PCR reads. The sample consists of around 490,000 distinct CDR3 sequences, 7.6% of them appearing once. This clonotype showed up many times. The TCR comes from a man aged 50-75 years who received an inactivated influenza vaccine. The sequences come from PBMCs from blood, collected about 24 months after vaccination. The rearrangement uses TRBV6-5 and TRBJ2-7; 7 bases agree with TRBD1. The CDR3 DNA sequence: TGTGCCAGCAGTTACTCTAGGGGGCGAAGTTACGAGCAGTACTTC. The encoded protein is CASSYSRGRSYEQYF.